This note documents a single T cell receptor (beta chain) sequence. Original handling: For nucleated cells, counts were estimated from reference gene primer amplification. TCRdb's table, derived via immunoSEQ multiplex PCR, lists solely in-frame clones and lacks some. That table supplies the V and J calls and clone size; D and trimming were determined from the DNA. The sample has some 190,000 clones, roughly nine tenths seen once. V lost 4 bases, J lost 3 bases, and 9 bases stayed unmatched. Germline CDR1 reads SGHNT; CDR2 reads YYREEE (reference sequence). The CDR3 totals 15 residues. Participants' own reports of clinical history determined their cohort assignment. This sample is part of a study of blood T cell repertoires in COVID-19. Study-level background: Cohort 3 recovered donors had two negative PCRs, clearance, or symptom resolution. Sources were T cells, B-cell-depleted T cells, or PBMCs; the material itself was cDNA or gDNA.

The J gene is TRBJ1-2, the V gene TRBV5-4, with TRBD1 identical over 7 bases. This TCR was sampled from a woman in her 40s in a cohort exposed to, infected with or recovered from COVID-19 (not recorded which). Sequences were obtained from PBMCs or T cells enriched from blood (not recorded which). The CDR3 loop is CASSPRTGNDYGYTF. The CDR3 DNA is TGTGCCAGCAGCCCTAGGACAGGAAACGACTATGGCTACACCTTC.